This T cell receptor (beta chain) emerged from a study of response to subunit inactivated influenza vaccine. A single record per CDR3 protein comes from TCRdb applying MiXCR to the RT-PCR reads. The table includes about 540,000 distinct CDR3 sequences, 20% to 25% detected once. Germline lookup yields CDR1 SGHTA and CDR2 FQGNSA. Trimming removed 6 bases at V and 6 bases at J, with 16 bases between. The CDR3 is 14 residues long. This clonotype has only a few counts. These data were likewise used in another study, on T cells expressing NK-cell markers. That work states: Synthesis of TCR beta cDNA relied on 5'RACE template switching carrying UMIs. It was from sorted CD3+CD56+NKG2C+, CD3+CD56+NKG2C- and CD3+CD56-NKG2C+ T cells that TCR beta repertoires came. Among the eight sequenced donors, seven tested HCMV-seropositive and one tested seronegative. The study found dominant NKG2C+ clonotypes at roughly 1.0-7.0% of CD8+ T cells in about 6 donors. In several donors, these clonotypes also led the CD3+CD56-NKG2C+ fraction.

V and J are TRBV7-2 and TRBJ2-3, with TRBD1 as a possible D gene (5 bases). This TCR derives from a man over 45 who received an inactivated influenza vaccine. The source material was CD4+ T cells sorted from PBMCs, sampled about 12 days after vaccination. This CDR3 reads CASSPGQRWDTQYF. The CDR3 DNA reads as TGTGCCAGCAGTCCCGGACAACGTTGGGATACGCAGTATTTT.